The rows below give T cell receptor beta chains drawn from one sample of a study of vaccination and CD4 T cells after COVID-19. TCRdb re-called the PCR reads with MiXCR, one entry per CDR3 protein. This sample yields a few thousand distinct CDR3 sequences, of which roughly 28% are seen a single time; approximately 27% belongs to the top ten. Their antigen targets remain unknown. What was sequenced was CD4+ T cells from blood, cultured in vitro. The receptor set was obtained from a human donor who had recovered from COVID-19. The CDR3 runs from the conserved cysteine through the conserved F or W. A D gene is named only where the DNA matches it firmly. Rows may omit the clone size; those that give it use once, few, many or a size class.

v_gene: TRBV12-3/TRBV12-4
abundance: NA
d_gene: TRBD2
j_gene: TRBJ2-5
CDR3nt: TGTGCCAGCAGTTTAATGAGTAGCGGGGCCTGGGGGACCCAGTACTTC
CDR3aa: CASSLMSSGAWGTQYF

v_gene: TRBV6-1
abundance: NA
d_gene: TRBD1
j_gene: TRBJ1-1
CDR3nt: TGTGCCAGCAGCGGGGTGGGACAGGGCTTCGTGAACACTGAAGCTTTCTTT
CDR3aa: CASSGVGQGFVNTEAFF

v_gene: TRBV11-2
abundance: NA
d_gene: NA
j_gene: TRBJ2-3
CDR3nt: TGTGCCAGCAACTTGGTTGGGGGCACAGATACGCAGTATTTT
CDR3aa: CASNLVGGTDTQYF

v_gene: TRBV5-5
abundance: NA
d_gene: NA
j_gene: TRBJ1-2
CDR3nt: TGTGCCAGCAGCTTGGAGTTCGCTGCAAACTATGGCTACACCTTC
CDR3aa: CASSLEFAANYGYTF

v_gene: TRBV6-1
abundance: NA
d_gene: NA
j_gene: TRBJ2-7
CDR3nt: TGTGCCAGCAGACACACTGTGGGGGACAACTACGAGCAGTACTTC
CDR3aa: CASRHTVGDNYEQYF

v_gene: TRBV6-5
abundance: medium-sized
d_gene: NA
j_gene: TRBJ1-2
CDR3nt: TGTGCCAGCAGTTACTCAGGCGGGCAGGGATTCAGCTATGGCTACACCTTC
CDR3aa: CASSYSGGQGFSYGYTF

v_gene: TRBV6-1
abundance: few
d_gene: TRBD1
j_gene: TRBJ1-1
CDR3nt: TGTGCCAGCAGGAGGACAGGGGGCTCTGAAGCTTTCTTT
CDR3aa: CASRRTGGSEAFF

v_gene: TRBV30
abundance: NA
d_gene: NA
j_gene: TRBJ1-5
CDR3nt: TGTGCCTGGAGTGTACATAGCAATCAGCCCCAGCATTTT
CDR3aa: CAWSVHSNQPQHF

v_gene: TRBV12-3/TRBV12-4
abundance: NA
d_gene: NA
j_gene: TRBJ1-1
CDR3nt: TGTGCCAGCAGTTTGAGGATGAACACTGAAGCTTTCTTT
CDR3aa: CASSLRMNTEAFF

v_gene: TRBV6-2/TRBV6-3
abundance: NA
d_gene: TRBD2
j_gene: TRBJ2-7
CDR3nt: TGTGCCAGCAGTGCCCCGACCAGCGGGGGGGCTTACGAGCAGTACTTC
CDR3aa: CASSAPTSGGAYEQYF

v_gene: TRBV20-1
abundance: NA
d_gene: NA
j_gene: TRBJ2-7
CDR3nt: TGCAGTGCTAGAGAGCCGAGAGAGACATACGAGCAGTACTTC
CDR3aa: CSAREPRETYEQYF

v_gene: TRBV2
abundance: NA
d_gene: NA
j_gene: TRBJ2-5
CDR3nt: TGTGCCAGCAGTTTTGTTGGGGCGGGGCAAGAGACCCAGTACTTC
CDR3aa: CASSFVGAGQETQYF

v_gene: TRBV20-1
abundance: NA
d_gene: TRBD1
j_gene: TRBJ1-5
CDR3nt: TGCAGTGCTCCGGGACAGGGAAGAAATCAGCCCCAGCATTTT
CDR3aa: CSAPGQGRNQPQHF

v_gene: TRBV11-3
abundance: NA
d_gene: NA
j_gene: TRBJ2-7
CDR3nt: TGTGCCAGCAGCGTAGGGGGGGAGGGCAACGAGCAGTACTTC
CDR3aa: CASSVGGEGNEQYF

v_gene: TRBV10-3
abundance: few
d_gene: TRBD1
j_gene: TRBJ2-7
CDR3nt: TGTGCCACCACCCGGACAGGGGACTACGAGCAGTACTTC
CDR3aa: CATTRTGDYEQYF

v_gene: TRBV25-1
abundance: few
d_gene: TRBD1
j_gene: TRBJ1-3
CDR3nt: TGTGCCAGCAGTGTGGCAGGGGGCGGAAACACCATATATTTT
CDR3aa: CASSVAGGGNTIYF

v_gene: TRBV20-1
abundance: few
d_gene: TRBD1
j_gene: TRBJ1-2
CDR3nt: TGCAGTGCTAGGCATAATCAGGGGGCTAGTGGCTACACCTTC
CDR3aa: CSARHNQGASGYTF

v_gene: TRBV19
abundance: few
d_gene: NA
j_gene: TRBJ2-3
CDR3nt: TGTGCCAGTAGTATAAATACAGGAGGAACAGATACGCAGTATTTT
CDR3aa: CASSINTGGTDTQYF

v_gene: TRBV11-2
abundance: medium-sized
d_gene: NA
j_gene: TRBJ1-2
CDR3nt: TGTGCCAGCAGCTTAGAGGCTGGCTATGGCTACACCTTC
CDR3aa: CASSLEAGYGYTF

v_gene: TRBV25-1
abundance: NA
d_gene: NA
j_gene: TRBJ2-2
CDR3nt: TGTGCCAGCAGTGTAACGGTGAACACCGGGGAGCTGTTTTTT
CDR3aa: CASSVTVNTGELFF

v_gene: TRBV6-1
abundance: medium-sized
d_gene: NA
j_gene: TRBJ1-2
CDR3nt: TGTGCCAGCACAATACTAACCGGGAGTCACTATGGCTACACCTTC
CDR3aa: CASTILTGSHYGYTF

v_gene: TRBV18
abundance: NA
d_gene: NA
j_gene: TRBJ1-2
CDR3nt: TGTGCCAGCTCACCAGGCCCGCGGGGGGGTGGCTACACCTTC
CDR3aa: CASSPGPRGGGYTF

v_gene: TRBV18
abundance: few
d_gene: TRBD1
j_gene: TRBJ1-3
CDR3nt: TGTGCCAGCTCATCCGGGACAGGTGGAAACACCATATATTTT
CDR3aa: CASSSGTGGNTIYF

v_gene: TRBV14
abundance: few
d_gene: NA
j_gene: TRBJ1-1
CDR3nt: TGTGCCAGCAGCGGCCGGGGGACTGAAGCTTTCTTT
CDR3aa: CASSGRGTEAFF

v_gene: TRBV18
abundance: NA
d_gene: NA
j_gene: TRBJ1-1
CDR3nt: TGTGCCAGCTCACCTCGCAGGGAAGGTGAAGCTTTCTTT
CDR3aa: CASSPRREGEAFF

v_gene: TRBV6-1
abundance: NA
d_gene: TRBD1
j_gene: TRBJ1-4
CDR3nt: TGTGCCAGCAGTGCCCCGGGACAGGGGACTGAAAAACTGTTTTTT
CDR3aa: CASSAPGQGTEKLFF

v_gene: TRBV7-9
abundance: once
d_gene: NA
j_gene: TRBJ2-3
CDR3nt: TGTGCCAGCAGCTATACAGGGTCTGTAGATACGCAGTATTTT
CDR3aa: CASSYTGSVDTQYF

v_gene: TRBV7-9
abundance: NA
d_gene: NA
j_gene: TRBJ1-1
CDR3nt: TGTGCCAGCAGCCCGGATGGACCGAACACTGAAGCTTTCTTT
CDR3aa: CASSPDGPNTEAFF

v_gene: TRBV20-1
abundance: few
d_gene: TRBD2
j_gene: TRBJ2-7
CDR3nt: TGCAGTGCTCCCCGGACTAGAAGTGGCGAGCAGTACTTC
CDR3aa: CSAPRTRSGEQYF

v_gene: TRBV6-1
abundance: few
d_gene: TRBD2
j_gene: TRBJ2-1
CDR3nt: TGTGCCAGCAGTGAAGTTTTAGCGGGGGCCAGGGATGAGCAGTTCTTC
CDR3aa: CASSEVLAGARDEQFF

v_gene: TRBV6-4
abundance: NA
d_gene: TRBD1
j_gene: TRBJ2-2
CDR3nt: TGTGCCAGCAGCGTAACAGGGGGCAATCCCGGGGAGCTGTTTTTT
CDR3aa: CASSVTGGNPGELFF